This T cell receptor (beta chain) was retrieved from a study of T cell changes during pregnancy in multiple sclerosis. Method: immunoSEQ multiplex PCR; TCRdb's copy keeps in-frame clones and lacks some. Here the sample spans 45,000 or so clones, 95% to 96% being singletons. The CDR3 runs 19 residues. From germline, CDR1 is MGHRA and CDR2 YSYEKL. V dropped 2 bases and J dropped 3; count of bases not matched to a gene: 17. This clone was detected once. J is TRBJ2-5 and V is TRBV4-1, with 8 positions matching TRBD1. The sample in question was peripheral blood, obtained in the second trimester of pregnancy. The receptor was isolated from a female donor with multiple sclerosis, enrolled in a pregnancy study. The CDR3 spells CASSQYELGQGALEETQYF. Written as DNA, the CDR3 is TGCGCCAGCAGCCAATATGAATTGGGTCAGGGGGCTTTAGAAGAGACCCAGTACTTC.